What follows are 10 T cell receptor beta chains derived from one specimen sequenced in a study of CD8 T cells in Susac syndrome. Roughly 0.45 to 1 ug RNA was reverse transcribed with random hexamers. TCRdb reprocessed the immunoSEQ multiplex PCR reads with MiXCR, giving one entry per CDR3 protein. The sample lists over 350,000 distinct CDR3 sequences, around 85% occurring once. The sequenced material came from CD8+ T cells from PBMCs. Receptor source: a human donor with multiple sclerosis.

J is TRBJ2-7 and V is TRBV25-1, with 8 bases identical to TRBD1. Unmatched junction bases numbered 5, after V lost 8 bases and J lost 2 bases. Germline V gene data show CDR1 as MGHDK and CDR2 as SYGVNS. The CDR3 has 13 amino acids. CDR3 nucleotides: TGTGCCAGCCTGGACAGGGAAGCCTACGAGCAGTACTTC. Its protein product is CASLDREAYEQYF.

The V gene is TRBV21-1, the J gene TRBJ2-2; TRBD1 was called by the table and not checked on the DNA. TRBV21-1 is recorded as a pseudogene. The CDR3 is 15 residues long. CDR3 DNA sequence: TGTGCCAGCAGCAAATGGTGGGGGCAGGCCGGGGAGCTGTTTTTT. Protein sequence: CASSKWWGQAGELFF.

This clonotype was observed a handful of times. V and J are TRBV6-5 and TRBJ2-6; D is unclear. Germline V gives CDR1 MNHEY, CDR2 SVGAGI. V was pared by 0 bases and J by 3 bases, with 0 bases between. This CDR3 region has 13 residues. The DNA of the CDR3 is TGTGCCAGCAGTTACTCTGGGGCCAACGTCCTGACTTTC. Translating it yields CASSYSGANVLTF.

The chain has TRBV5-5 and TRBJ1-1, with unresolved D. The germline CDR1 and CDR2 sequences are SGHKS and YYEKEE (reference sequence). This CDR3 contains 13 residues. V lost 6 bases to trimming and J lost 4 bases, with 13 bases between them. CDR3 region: CASKISYRTEAFF. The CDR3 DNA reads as TGTGCCAGCAAAATTTCCTATCGCACTGAAGCTTTCTTT.

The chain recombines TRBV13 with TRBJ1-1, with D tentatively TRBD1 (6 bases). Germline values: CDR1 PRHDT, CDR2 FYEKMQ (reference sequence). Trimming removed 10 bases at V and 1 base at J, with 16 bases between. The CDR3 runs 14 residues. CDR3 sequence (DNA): TGTGCCACCACCGTGGGGGCGGCGAACACTGAAGCTTTCTTT. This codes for CATTVGAANTEAFF.

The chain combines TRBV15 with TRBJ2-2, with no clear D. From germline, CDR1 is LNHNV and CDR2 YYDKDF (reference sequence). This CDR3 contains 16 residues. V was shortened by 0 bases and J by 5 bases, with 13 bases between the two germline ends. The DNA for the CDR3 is TGTGCCACCAGCAGAGATGGAACAGATCCTACCGGGGAGCTGTTTTTT. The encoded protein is CATSRDGTDPTGELFF.

The CDR3 coding sequence is TGCAGCGTCCAGGGTATCCCTGAAGCTTTCTTT. Its protein product is CSVQGIPEAFF. The V gene is TRBV29-1, the J gene TRBJ1-1; D possibly corresponds to TRBD1 (5 bases). From germline, CDR1 is SQVTM and CDR2 ANQGSEA. There are 11 residues in the CDR3. Trimming cost V 6 bases and J 6 bases, with 11 bases left between them.

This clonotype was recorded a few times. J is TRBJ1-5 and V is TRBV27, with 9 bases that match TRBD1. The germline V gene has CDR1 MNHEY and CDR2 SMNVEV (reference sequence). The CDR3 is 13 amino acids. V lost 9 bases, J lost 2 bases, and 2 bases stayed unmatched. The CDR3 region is CASRTGGNQPQHF. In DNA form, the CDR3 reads TGTGCCAGTAGGACAGGGGGCAATCAGCCCCAGCATTTT.

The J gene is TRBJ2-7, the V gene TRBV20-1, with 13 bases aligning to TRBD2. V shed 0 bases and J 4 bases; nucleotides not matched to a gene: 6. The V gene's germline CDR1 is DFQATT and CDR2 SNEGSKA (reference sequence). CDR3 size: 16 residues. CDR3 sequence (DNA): TGCAGTGCTAGAGATACTAGCGGGAGGGCCCTGTACGAGCAGTACTTC. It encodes CSARDTSGRALYEQYF.

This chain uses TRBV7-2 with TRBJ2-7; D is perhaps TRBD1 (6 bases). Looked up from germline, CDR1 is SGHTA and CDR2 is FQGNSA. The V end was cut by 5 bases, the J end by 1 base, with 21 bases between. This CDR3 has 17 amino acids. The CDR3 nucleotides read TGTGCCAGCAGCCTGCCTCGACAGGAGAGTTCGTCCTACGAGCAGTACTTC. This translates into CASSLPRQESSSYEQYF. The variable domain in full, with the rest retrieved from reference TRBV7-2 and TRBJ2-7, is GAGVSQSPSNKVTEKGKDVELRCDPISGHTALYWYRQSLGQGLEFLIYFQGNSAPDKSGLPSDRFSAERTGGSVSTLTIQRTQQEDSAVYLCASSLPRQESSSYEQYFGPGTRLTVT.